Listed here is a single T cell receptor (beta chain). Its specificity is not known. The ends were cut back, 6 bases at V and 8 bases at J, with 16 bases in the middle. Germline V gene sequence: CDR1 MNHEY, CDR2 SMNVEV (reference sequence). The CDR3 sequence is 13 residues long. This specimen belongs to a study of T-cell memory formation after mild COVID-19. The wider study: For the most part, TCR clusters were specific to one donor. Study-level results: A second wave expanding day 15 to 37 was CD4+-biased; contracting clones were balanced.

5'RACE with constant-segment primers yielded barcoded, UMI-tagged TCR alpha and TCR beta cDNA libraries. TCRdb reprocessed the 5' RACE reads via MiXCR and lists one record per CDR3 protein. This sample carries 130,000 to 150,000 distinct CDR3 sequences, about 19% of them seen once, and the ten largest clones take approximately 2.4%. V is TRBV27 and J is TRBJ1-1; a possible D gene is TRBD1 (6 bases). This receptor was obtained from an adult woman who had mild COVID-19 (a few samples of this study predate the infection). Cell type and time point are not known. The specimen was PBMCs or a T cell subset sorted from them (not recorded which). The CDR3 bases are TGTGCCAGCAGATGGATACAGGGCGGGGAAGCTTTCTTT. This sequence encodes CASRWIQGGEAFF.